The 11 T cell receptor beta chains below come from one sample, sequenced in a study of T cell responses to AZD1222 COVID-19 vaccine. TCRdb keeps only in-frame clones here, not all; method: immunoSEQ multiplex PCR. This table holds about 180,000 clones, 85% to 90% found once. The sequencing here drew on peripheral blood, taken 28 days after the second dose of the MenACWY control vaccine. The source is an adult who received the MenACWY meningococcal vaccine as a control.

This chain uses TRBV4-3 with TRBJ2-7; 7 nucleotides match TRBD1. Germline-derived CDR1 and CDR2 are LGHNA and YSLEER. This CDR3 spans 15 amino acids. The J segment lost 4 bases and the V segment lost 5 bases, leaving 11 bases of the junction unmatched. CDR3 in DNA: TGCGCCAGCAGCAGGGGGCAGGGGCTTTATTACGAGCAGTACTTC. This gives the protein CASSRGQGLYYEQYF.

This chain uses TRBV10-2 with TRBJ1-4; D ambiguous. Germline-derived CDR1 and CDR2 are WSHSY and SAAADI. The CDR3 has 14 amino acids. The V and J ends lost 4 bases and 1 base respectively, with 7 bases between them. Here the CDR3 reads CASSADVTNEKLFF. The CDR3 DNA reads TGCGCCAGCAGTGCGGACGTAACTAATGAAAAACTGTTTTTT.

Only one count was recorded for this clone. The CDR3 loop is CASSILDHNSPLHF. In nucleotides, the CDR3 is TGTGCCAGTAGTATTCTGGACCATAATTCACCCCTCCACTTT. This rearrangement joins TRBV19 to TRBJ1-6; D uncertain. CDR1 is LNHDA and CDR2 is SQIVND in the germline V gene (reference sequence). This CDR3 contains 14 residues. Trimming removed 3 bases from V and 5 bases from J, with 8 bases in between.

The chain links TRBV29-1 to TRBJ1-1; maybe TRBD1 (5 bases). CDR3 length: 14 residues. Germline values: CDR1 SQVTM, CDR2 ANQGSEA. Trimming removed 3 bases at V and 0 bases at J, with 11 bases between. In DNA form, the CDR3 reads TGCAGCGTTGACCCCGGGACGGTGAACACTGAAGCTTTCTTT. Its protein product is CSVDPGTVNTEAFF.

The chain carries TRBV4-1 and TRBJ1-1; tentatively, D is TRBD1 (5 bases). The CDR3 is made up of 17 amino acids. V lost 5 bases and J 4 bases, leaving 23 bases between the germline ends. The V gene's germline CDR1 is MGHRA and CDR2 YSYEKL. CDR3 nucleotide sequence: TGCGCCAGCAGCTCCCCCGGGGTCCAGGGTACGATCACTGAAGCTTTCTTT. Protein sequence: CASSSPGVQGTITEAFF.

This chain uses TRBV29-1 with TRBJ1-5, with D hard to call. The CDR3 spans 12 residues. V dropped 4 bases and J dropped 9 bases, with 13 bases sitting between them. Germline V lookup: CDR1 SQVTM, CDR2 ANQGSEA. For the CDR3, the DNA is TGCAGCGTTGGTGGCCCAGGTCGGCCCCAGCATTTT. It encodes CSVGGPGRPQHF.

The chain is built from TRBV30 and TRBJ1-4; possible D gene TRBD1, 6 bases. CDR1 and CDR2 from the germline V gene are GTSNPN and SVGIG (reference sequence). The V and J ends lost 5 bases and 5 bases respectively, with 6 bases between them. This CDR3 has 11 residues. CDR3 in DNA: TGTGCCTGGGACAGGAATGAAAAACTGTTTTTT. It codes for CAWDRNEKLFF.

V and J are TRBV11-2 and TRBJ1-6, with 11 positions matching TRBD1. The CDR3 has 12 residues. Losses at the gene ends were 10 bases for V and 10 bases for J; bases not matched to a gene: 3. Germline V gene sequence: CDR1 SGHAT, CDR2 FQNNGV. This chain's CDR3 is CATRTGGSPLHF. CDR3 coding DNA: TGTGCCACCAGGACAGGGGGCTCACCCCTCCACTTT. Filled out from reference TRBV11-2 and TRBJ1-6, the complete variable domain reads EAGVAQSPRYKIIEKRQSVAFWCNPISGHATLYWYQQILGQGPKLLIQFQNNGVVDDSQLPKDRFSAERLKGVDSTLKIQPAKLEDSAVYLCATRTGGSPLHFGNGTRLTVT.

V and J are TRBV9 and TRBJ2-7; possible D gene TRBD1, 5 bases. The CDR3 length is 11 residues. Deletions cut 7 bases from V and 6 bases from J, with 11 bases between. Germline CDR1 and CDR2: SGDLS and YYNGEE. The CDR3 nucleotides are TGTGCCAGCGGCAGGGCCGGCGAGCAGTACTTC. Protein product: CASGRAGEQYF. The entire variable domain, with the rest obtained from reference TRBV9 and TRBJ2-7, is as follows: DSGVTQTPKHLITATGQRVTLRCSPRSGDLSVYWYQQSLDQGLQFLIQYYNGEERAKGNILERFSAQQFPDLHSELNLSSLELGDSALYFCASGRAGEQYFGPGTRLTVT.

This sequence joins TRBV2 and TRBJ1-6; D is uncertain. There are 15 residues in the CDR3. Germline lookup yields CDR1 SNHLY and CDR2 FYNNEI. The V gene lost 4 bases and the J gene lost 9 bases, with 16 bases spanning the gap. CDR3 sequence reads: CASSVREGFGSPLHF. The CDR3 DNA reads as TGTGCCAGCAGTGTTCGGGAAGGCTTCGGTTCACCCCTCCACTTT.

The chain carries TRBV10-3 and TRBJ2-2, with TRBD2 identical over 7 bases. This CDR3 comprises 10 residues. Per the germline V gene, CDR1 is ENHRY and CDR2 is SYGVKD. DNA for the CDR3: TGTCCTAGCGGAGGCGGGGAGCTGTTTTTT. Residues: CPSGGGELFF.